This TCR beta chain was documented in a study of cytomegalovirus exposure and HLA in healthy donors. Findings and limits, study-wide: Earlier analysis looked at TCR beta V segments, and most were productive about 90% or about 30% of the time. Trimming of TCR beta V- and J-genes showed a link, identified in a later analysis, to a missense DCLRE1C variant. An analysis was carried out later, and it reportedly showed fewer N-insertions in an Asian-associated ancestry cluster than the 666-donor mean. In most subjects, TCR beta sequences reportedly gave accurate predictions of HLA-A and HLA-B alleles.

Germline CDR1 reads MGHRA; CDR2 reads YSYEKL. The CDR3 has 14 residues. The V and J ends lost 4 bases and 2 bases respectively, with 10 bases between them. PCR employed 60 Vbeta and 13 Jbeta primers. This table comes from immunoSEQ multiplex PCR, and its TCRdb copy is limited to in-frame clones, with some not included. The table lists about 82,000 clones, approximately 80% of them singletons. This clone appeared once. What it binds is unknown. Sequencing was done on a sample of PBMCs. This clonotype was obtained from a man between 70 and 80 years old in good health and CMV-seropositive. The V and J genes are TRBV4-1 and TRBJ2-3; no reliable D call. CDR3 in amino acids: CASSPLGYTDTQYF. Written as DNA, the CDR3 is TGCGCCAGCAGCCCCCTGGGCTACACAGATACGCAGTATTTT.